The 5 T cell receptor beta chains below were found in one sample sequenced in a study of blood T cell repertoires in COVID-19. TCRdb's table, derived via immunoSEQ multiplex PCR, lists solely in-frame clones and lacks some. Seen here are some 65,000 clones, roughly 88% observed once, and the top ten hold under 0.65%. The specimen sequenced was peripheral blood. These TCRs come from a man aged 50 to 59 with COVID-19, enrolled during active disease.

V is TRBV24-1 and J is TRBJ2-3; a weak D match, TRBD2 (7 bases). This CDR3 spans 17 amino acids. V shed 7 bases and J shed 3 bases, with 22 bases lying between them. Looked up from germline, CDR1 is KGHDR and CDR2 is SFDVKD. CDR3 in DNA: TGTGCCACCAGCCAACAGGCCGGGGGGCTGGGTACAGATACGCAGTATTTT. Protein sequence: CATSQQAGGLGTDTQYF.

The V gene is TRBV5-5, the J gene TRBJ1-2; TRBD1 matches 7 bases. V trimming: 3 bases; J trimming: 4 bases; junction bases outside the gene matches: 9. The V gene's germline CDR1 is SGHKS and CDR2 YYEKEE (reference sequence). The CDR3 sequence is 15 residues long. Written as DNA, the CDR3 is TGTGCCAGCAGCTCGACAGGGAATGCCTTCTATGGCTACACCTTC. It specifies CASSSTGNAFYGYTF.

The V and J genes are TRBV4-1 and TRBJ1-4; D is uncertain. The germline gives CDR1 MGHRA, CDR2 YSYEKL. CDR3 length: 12 residues. Trimming removed 8 bases from V and 5 bases from J, with 9 bases in between. CDR3 in amino acids: CASGALNEKLFF. CDR3 coding DNA: TGCGCCAGCGGTGCCCTAAATGAAAAACTGTTTTTT.

This chain links TRBV7-9 with TRBJ2-7, with TRBD1 identical over 12 bases. The CDR3 runs to 15 residues. The germline V gene has CDR1 SEHNR and CDR2 FQNEAQ (reference sequence). V dropped 5 bases and J dropped 5; count of bases not matched to a gene: 7. CDR3 bases: TGTGCCAGCAGCCACCGGGACAGGGGGCTGGACGAGCAGTACTTC. Encoded protein: CASSHRDRGLDEQYF.

This clone showed up just once. This sequence joins TRBV5-5 and TRBJ1-4, with 8 bases lining up with TRBD1. The J segment lost 5 bases and the V segment lost 9 bases, leaving 9 bases of the junction unmatched. This CDR3 spans 14 amino acids. Germline CDR1 and CDR2: SGHKS and YYEKEE (reference sequence). The CDR3: CATAKTGENEKLFF. DNA of the CDR3: TGTGCCACCGCGAAGACAGGGGAGAATGAAAAACTGTTTTTT.